This T cell receptor beta chain comes out of a study of T-cell reconstitution after alpha-beta-depleted transplantation in children. Points from the study as a whole: Surviving recipient cells, namely T cells and thymic progenitors, were the source of high day-60 TCRbeta diversity in some patients. The authors attributed T-cell counts and diversity one year after transplant mostly to newly produced T cells. Expanded clones from the graft, numbering several hundred, reportedly supplied alpha-beta T cells about two months after transplant.

Library preparation (for TCRbeta) was performed with unique molecular identifiers. TCRdb independently ran MiXCR on the PCR reads; one entry per CDR3 protein. The sample contains about 220,000 distinct CDR3 sequences, around a sixth of which appear only once. The CDR3 runs 14 residues. V lost 0 bases, J lost 4 bases, and 6 bases lay in between. Germline V gene lookup returns CDR1 MNHEY and CDR2 SMNVEV (reference sequence). The sample holds a few counts of this clonotype. The antigen remains undetermined. The sample here was PBMCs, mostly from graft donor cells, taken 360 days after TCRalphabeta/CD19-depleted stem cell transplant. The chain couples TRBV27 to TRBJ2-2, with a possible D match to TRBD2 (6 bases). This TCR derives from a male patient aged 2 to 9 who had a stem cell transplant for acute lymphoblastic leukemia, so the T cells may come from the graft donor. CDR3 residues: CASSLSAGTGELFF. DNA for the CDR3: TGTGCCAGCAGTTTATCAGCGGGCACCGGGGAGCTGTTTTTT.